The clone carrying this T cell receptor (beta chain) was found many times. TCRdb redid the calling of the 5' RACE reads with MiXCR, one entry per CDR3 protein. The table has 65,000 to 90,000 distinct CDR3 sequences, 9% to 12% seen once. This record belongs to a study of neurological immune-mediated disorders. The V gene's germline CDR1 is SGHRS and CDR2 YFSETQ. Trimming stripped 6 bases from V and 2 bases from J, with 16 bases between. The CDR3 spans 15 residues. This TCR was sampled from a man aged 40-55 years in good health. Sample: PBMCs. The chain recombines TRBV5-1 with TRBJ2-3, with D tentatively TRBD2 (6 bases). CDR3 residues: CASNPDGGITDTQYF. CDR3 nucleotides: TGCGCCAGCAACCCGGATGGGGGGATCACAGATACGCAGTATTTT.